This entry lists 6 T cell receptor beta chains sequenced from one sample in a study of T cell repertoires in cytomegalovirus infection. MiXCR, applied by TCRdb to the reads, yields one record per CDR3 protein. The table has 80,000 to 95,000 distinct CDR3 sequences, around 28% seen once; the top ten hold roughly 70%. Their recognized antigens are unknown. The sample was CD8+ T cells from cultured PBMCs, taken from culture after CMV antigen stimulation. These receptor sequences come from a human donor in good health (CMV status not recorded). Some clones in this sample may be carry-over from other donors' samples.

This chain links TRBV7-9 with TRBJ2-3, with D tentatively TRBD1 (5 bases). Per the germline V gene, CDR1 is SEHNR and CDR2 is FQNEAQ (reference sequence). The CDR3 totals 17 residues. Trimming cost V 1 base and J 2 bases, with 16 bases left between them. The CDR3 DNA reads as TGTGCCAGCAGCTTAGGATATGACAGACCCCTCACAGATACGCAGTATTTT. Translating it yields CASSLGYDRPLTDTQYF.

This clonotype appeared many times. This chain uses TRBV11-3 with TRBJ2-7; 10 bases are a match to TRBD1. The CDR3 totals 17 residues. V shed 5 bases and J 2 bases; nucleotides not matched to a gene: 12. Per the germline V gene, CDR1 is SGHNT and CDR2 is YENEEA. The DNA of the CDR3 is TGTGCCAGCAGCGGCGGGACAGGGGATAATATTCCCTACGAGCAGTACTTC. Amino acids: CASSGGTGDNIPYEQYF.

CDR3 in DNA: TGTGCCAGCAGTACCAGGGGGCAAGAGCAGTACTTC. Amino acid sequence: CASSTRGQEQYF. This chain links TRBV27 with TRBJ2-7, with 8 bases aligning to TRBD1. V dropped 5 bases and J dropped 7; count of bases not matched to a gene: 4. Germline V gene lookup returns CDR1 MNHEY and CDR2 SMNVEV (reference sequence). The length of the CDR3 is 12 residues.

There are a few counts of this clonotype. This chain uses TRBV3-1 with TRBJ2-3; the D gene is possibly TRBD2 (6 bases). The V end was cut by 4 bases, the J end by 4 bases, with 9 bases between. This CDR3 contains 13 residues. Germline lookup yields CDR1 LGHDT and CDR2 YNNKEL (reference sequence). The DNA of the CDR3 is TGTGCCAGCAGCCCGGAGGGCCCAGATACGCAGTATTTT. Encoded protein: CASSPEGPDTQYF.

The table lists this clonotype with many counts. The J gene is TRBJ2-1, the V gene TRBV7-6, with D unclear. The V gene's germline CDR1 is SGHVS and CDR2 FNYEAQ. Trimming took 5 bases from V and 7 from J, leaving 9 bases between them. The CDR3 has 12 amino acids. In DNA, the CDR3 is TGTGCCAGCAGCCCGAACGTTAATGAGCAGTTCTTC. Translated, it gives CASSPNVNEQFF.

Comments on this clonotype: No conserved phenylalanine or tryptophan is present at the end of the CDR3, so a read error is the likely explanation. The gene calls are TRBV7-9 and TRBJ1-1; weak D call: TRBD1 (6 bases). Trimming stripped 2 bases from V and 0 bases from J, with 22 bases between. The CDR3 covers 19 residues. The V gene's germline CDR1 is SEHNR and CDR2 FQNEAQ (reference sequence). CDR3 residues: CASSLPVGQENPMNTEAFS. The CDR3 nucleotides read TGTGCCAGCAGCTTACCAGTGGGACAAGAAAACCCCATGAACACTGAAGCTTTCTCT.